These 7 T cell receptor beta chains were sequenced from one sample in a study of OX40 agonist ivuxolimab in advanced cancers. The table came from immunoSEQ multiplex PCR; TCRdb's copy has only in-frame clones and leaves some out. The sample consists of 94,000 or so clones, 84% of them appearing once. The source material was CD4+ or CD8+ T cells sorted from blood, sampled in a trial of the OX40 agonist ivuxolimab. Receptor source: an adult with an advanced solid tumor such as melanoma, head and neck, liver or kidney cancer.

V usage is TRBV27 and J usage is TRBJ2-1; 13 bases are shared with TRBD2. The germline V gene encodes CDR1 MNHEY and CDR2 SMNVEV (reference sequence). Trimming took 0 bases from V and 10 from J; bases not matched to a gene: 6. This CDR3 region has 16 residues. CDR3 DNA: TGTGCCAGCAGTTTATCGGGACTAGCGGGGCAAACGGAGCAGTTCTTC. Its protein is CASSLSGLAGQTEQFF.

The genes are TRBV27 and TRBJ1-2, with a tentative D call TRBD1 (5 bases). The V gene lost 3 bases and the J gene lost 7 bases, with 15 bases spanning the gap. This CDR3 contains 14 residues. Germline assignment: CDR1 MNHEY and CDR2 SMNVEV (reference sequence). CDR3 bases: TGTGCCAGCAGTTTCGGCAGGGAGGATGGTGGCTACACCTTC. Protein product: CASSFGREDGGYTF.

The chain combines TRBV18 with TRBJ2-3, with 13 positions matching TRBD2. The germline gives CDR1 KGHSH, CDR2 LQKENI. This CDR3 contains 17 residues. Losses at the gene ends were 3 bases for V and 0 bases for J; bases not matched to a gene: 3. CDR3 sequence (DNA): TGTGCCAGCTCACCTTGGGGACTAGCGGGGAGCACAGATACGCAGTATTTT. It codes for CASSPWGLAGSTDTQYF.

The genes are TRBV5-1 and TRBJ1-1, with 10 bases matching TRBD1. The junction had 12 bases not matched to a gene; V was cut back by 3 bases and J by 4 bases. This CDR3 region has 17 residues. CDR1 SGHRS and CDR2 YFSETQ come from the germline V gene. CDR3 protein: CASSYGTGVSSSTEAFF. The DNA for the CDR3 is TGCGCCAGCAGCTACGGGACAGGGGTCTCATCTAGCACTGAAGCTTTCTTT. Supplemented by reference TRBV5-1 and TRBJ1-1, the full variable domain reads KAGVTQTPRYLIKTRGQQVTLSCSPISGHRSVSWYQQTPGQGLQFLFEYFSETQRNKGNFPGRFSGRQFSNSRSEMNVSTLELGDSALYLCASSYGTGVSSSTEAFFGQGTRLTVV.

V usage is TRBV10-3 and J usage is TRBJ2-1, with D unclear. The V and J ends lost 2 bases and 6 bases respectively, with 8 bases between them. This CDR3 is 13 amino acids long. Per germline, CDR1 ENHRY and CDR2 SYGVKD. CDR3 DNA sequence: TGTGCCATCAGTGAGGCATGGGGCAATGAGCAGTTCTTC. Translated: CAISEAWGNEQFF.

The V call is TRBV18, the J call TRBJ1-1; TRBD1 agrees at 8 bases. In germline, CDR1 is KGHSH, CDR2 LQKENI. The CDR3 has 15 amino acids. V gave up 2 bases and J gave up 3 bases; unmatched junction bases: 5. As DNA, the CDR3 is TGTGCCAGCTCACCAGGGCAGGGGGCTGACACTGAAGCTTTCTTT. Protein product: CASSPGQGADTEAFF.

This chain uses TRBV27 with TRBJ2-3; D is undetermined. The germline V and J ends were trimmed by 7 bases and 3 bases, with 5 bases remaining between them. This CDR3 contains 11 residues. The germline CDR1 and CDR2 sequences are MNHEY and SMNVEV (reference sequence). As DNA, the CDR3 is TGTGCCAGCAAGGTGACAGATACGCAGTATTTT. The encoded protein is CASKVTDTQYF.